In this sample, the clone carrying this TCR beta chain turned up a few times. The antigen is undetermined. A single record per CDR3 protein comes from TCRdb applying MiXCR to the reads. The data show around 330,000 distinct CDR3 sequences, with 15% to 20% seen just once and approximately 12% held by the top ten. The data derive from a study of T cell repertoires in cytomegalovirus infection. Whole-study results and caveats: Individuals carrying CMV plus the relevant HLA were identified by cumulative frequency of public TCR beta families.

The CDR3 totals 13 residues. Between the trimmed V and J ends, which lost 4 bases and 2 bases, there was a span of 7 bases. In germline, CDR1 is MDHEN, CDR2 SYDVKM. This receptor was taken from a human donor in good health (CMV status not recorded). Some clones in this sample may be carry-over from other donors' samples. The sequencing sample was made of PBMCs. The chain links TRBV28 to TRBJ2-3; no firm D call. The CDR3 protein is CASSWEFTDTQYF. CDR3 bases: TGTGCCAGCAGTTGGGAATTCACAGATACGCAGTATTTT.